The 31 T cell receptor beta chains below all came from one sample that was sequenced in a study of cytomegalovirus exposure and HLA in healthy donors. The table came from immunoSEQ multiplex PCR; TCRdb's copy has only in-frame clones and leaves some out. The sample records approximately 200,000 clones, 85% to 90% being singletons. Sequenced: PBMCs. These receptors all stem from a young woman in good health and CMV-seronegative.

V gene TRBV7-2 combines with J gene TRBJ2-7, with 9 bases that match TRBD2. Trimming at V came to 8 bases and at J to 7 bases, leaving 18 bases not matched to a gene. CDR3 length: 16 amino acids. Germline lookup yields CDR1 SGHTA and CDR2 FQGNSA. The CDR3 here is CASDLEGREGRGEQYF. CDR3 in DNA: TGTGCCAGCGATCTCGAGGGGCGGGAGGGCCGAGGGGAGCAGTACTTC.

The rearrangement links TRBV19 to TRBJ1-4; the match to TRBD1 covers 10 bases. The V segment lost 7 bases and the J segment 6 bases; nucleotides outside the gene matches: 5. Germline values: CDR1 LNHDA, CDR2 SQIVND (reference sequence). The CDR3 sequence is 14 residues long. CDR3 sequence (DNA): TGTGCCAGTACCACGGGACAGGGGCATGAAAAACTGTTTTTT. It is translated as CASTTGQGHEKLFF.

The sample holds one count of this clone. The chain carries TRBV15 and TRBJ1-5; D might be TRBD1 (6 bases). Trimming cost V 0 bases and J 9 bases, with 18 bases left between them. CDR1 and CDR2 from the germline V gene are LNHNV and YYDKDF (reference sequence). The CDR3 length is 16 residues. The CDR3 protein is CATSRDRETGLWPQHF. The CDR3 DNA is TGTGCCACCAGCAGAGATAGGGAGACAGGTCTATGGCCCCAGCATTTT.

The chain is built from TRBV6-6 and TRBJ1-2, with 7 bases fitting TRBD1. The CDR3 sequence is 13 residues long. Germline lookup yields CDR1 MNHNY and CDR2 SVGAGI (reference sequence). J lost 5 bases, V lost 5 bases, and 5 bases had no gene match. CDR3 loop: CASSADRNYGYTF. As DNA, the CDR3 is TGTGCCAGCAGTGCGGACAGGAATTATGGCTACACCTTC.

As DNA, the CDR3 is TGTGCCAGCAGCCTCGGGACTTTCACAGATACGCAGTATTTT. It yields the protein CASSLGTFTDTQYF. The chain employs TRBV7-2 and TRBJ2-3; TRBD2 might be the D (6 bases). Per germline, CDR1 SGHTA and CDR2 FQGNSA. The CDR3 covers 14 residues. The V end was cut by 5 bases, the J end by 2 bases, with 11 bases between.

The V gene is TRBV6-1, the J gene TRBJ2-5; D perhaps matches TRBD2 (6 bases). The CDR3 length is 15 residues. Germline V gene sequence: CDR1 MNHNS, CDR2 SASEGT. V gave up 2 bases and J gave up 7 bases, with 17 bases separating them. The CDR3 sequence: CASSENSGQPGTQYF. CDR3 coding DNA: TGTGCCAGCAGTGAAAATAGCGGCCAACCTGGGACCCAGTACTTC.

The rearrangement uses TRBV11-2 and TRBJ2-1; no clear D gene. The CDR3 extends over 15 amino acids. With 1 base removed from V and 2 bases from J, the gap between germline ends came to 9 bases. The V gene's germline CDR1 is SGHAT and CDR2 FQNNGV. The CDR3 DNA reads TGTGCCAGCAGCTTAGTCGGTTCCCCCTACAATGAGCAGTTCTTC. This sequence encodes CASSLVGSPYNEQFF.

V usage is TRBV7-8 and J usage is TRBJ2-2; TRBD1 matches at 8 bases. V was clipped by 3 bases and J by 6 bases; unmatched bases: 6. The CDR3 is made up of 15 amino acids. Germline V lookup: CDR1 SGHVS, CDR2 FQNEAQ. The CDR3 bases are TGTGCCAGCAGCTTCCGGACAGGGCAATCCGGGGAGCTGTTTTTT. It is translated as CASSFRTGQSGELFF.

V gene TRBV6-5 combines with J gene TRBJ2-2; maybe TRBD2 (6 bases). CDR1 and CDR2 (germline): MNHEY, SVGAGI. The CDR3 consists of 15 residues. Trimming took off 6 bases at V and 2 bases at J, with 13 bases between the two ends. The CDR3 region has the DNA TGTGCCAGCAGCCCCGGAGGGATCAACACCGGGGAGCTGTTTTTT. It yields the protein CASSPGGINTGELFF.

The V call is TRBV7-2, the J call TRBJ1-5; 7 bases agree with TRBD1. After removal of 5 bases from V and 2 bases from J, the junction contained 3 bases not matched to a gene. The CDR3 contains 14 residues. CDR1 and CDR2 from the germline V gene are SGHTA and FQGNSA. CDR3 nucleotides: TGTGCCAGCAGCCGCAGGGGGGGCAATCAGCCCCAGCATTTT. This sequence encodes CASSRRGGNQPQHF.

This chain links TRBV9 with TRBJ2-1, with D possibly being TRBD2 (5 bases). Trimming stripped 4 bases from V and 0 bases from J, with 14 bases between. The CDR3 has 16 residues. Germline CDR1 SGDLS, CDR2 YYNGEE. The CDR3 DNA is TGTGCCAGCAGCCCGTGGACTTCCAGCTCCTACAATGAGCAGTTCTTC. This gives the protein CASSPWTSSSYNEQFF.

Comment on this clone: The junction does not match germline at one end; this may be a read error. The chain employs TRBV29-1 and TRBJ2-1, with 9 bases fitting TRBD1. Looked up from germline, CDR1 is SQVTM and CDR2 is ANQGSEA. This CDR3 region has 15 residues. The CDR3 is CNVEGTGRSYNEQFF. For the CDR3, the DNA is TGCAACGTTGAGGGGACAGGGCGCTCCTACAATGAGCAGTTCTTC.

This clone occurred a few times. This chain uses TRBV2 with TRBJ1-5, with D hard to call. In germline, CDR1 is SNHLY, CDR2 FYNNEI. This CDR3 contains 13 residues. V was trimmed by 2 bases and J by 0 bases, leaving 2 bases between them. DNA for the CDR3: TGTGCCAGCAGTGAACATAGCAATCAGCCCCAGCATTTT. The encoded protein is CASSEHSNQPQHF.

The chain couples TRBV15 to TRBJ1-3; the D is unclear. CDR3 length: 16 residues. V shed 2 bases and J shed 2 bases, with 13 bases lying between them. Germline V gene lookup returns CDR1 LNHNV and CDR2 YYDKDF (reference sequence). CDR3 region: CATSRTLGEAGNTIYF. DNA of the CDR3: TGTGCCACCAGCAGAACCCTAGGTGAAGCTGGAAACACCATATATTTT.

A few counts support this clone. Written as DNA, the CDR3 is TGCGCCAGCAGCCATATAAGCGGGGTTGAAGAGCAGTACTTC. Translation gives CASSHISGVEEQYF. The chain joins TRBV4-3 to TRBJ2-7; 7 positions match TRBD2. Looked up from germline, CDR1 is LGHNA and CDR2 is YSLEER. Trimming cost V 3 bases and J 7 bases; bases outside gene matches: 9. The CDR3 is made up of 14 amino acids.

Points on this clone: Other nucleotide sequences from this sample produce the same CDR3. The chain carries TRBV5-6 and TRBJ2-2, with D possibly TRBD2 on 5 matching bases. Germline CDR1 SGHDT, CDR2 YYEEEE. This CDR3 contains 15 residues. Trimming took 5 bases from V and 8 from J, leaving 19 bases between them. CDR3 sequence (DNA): TGTGCCAGCAGTTGGACTTTGTCCCAACCGGGGGAGCTGTTTTTT. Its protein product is CASSWTLSQPGELFF.

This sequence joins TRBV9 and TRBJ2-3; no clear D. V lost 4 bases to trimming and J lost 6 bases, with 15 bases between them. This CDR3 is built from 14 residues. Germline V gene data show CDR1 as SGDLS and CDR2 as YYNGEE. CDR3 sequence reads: CASSPASRRDTQYF. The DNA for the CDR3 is TGTGCCAGCAGCCCAGCGTCCAGAAGGGATACGCAGTATTTT.

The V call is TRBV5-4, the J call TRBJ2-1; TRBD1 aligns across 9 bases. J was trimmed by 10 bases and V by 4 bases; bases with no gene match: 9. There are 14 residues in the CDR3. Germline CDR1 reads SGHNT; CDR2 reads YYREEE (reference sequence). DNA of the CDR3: TGTGCCAGCAGCATAGTAAACAGGGGGCGGGAGCAGTTCTTC. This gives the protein CASSIVNRGREQFF.

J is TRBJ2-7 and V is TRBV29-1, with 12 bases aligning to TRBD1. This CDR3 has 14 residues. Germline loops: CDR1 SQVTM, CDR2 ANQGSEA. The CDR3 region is CTEEPGQGAYEQYF. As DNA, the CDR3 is TGCACCGAAGAACCGGGACAGGGGGCATACGAGCAGTACTTC.

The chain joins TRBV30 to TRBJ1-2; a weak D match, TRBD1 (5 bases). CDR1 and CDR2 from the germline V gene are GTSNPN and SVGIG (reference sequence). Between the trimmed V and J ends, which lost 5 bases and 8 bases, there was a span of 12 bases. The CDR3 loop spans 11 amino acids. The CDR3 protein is CAWWSGGGYTF. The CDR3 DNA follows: TGTGCCTGGTGGAGCGGGGGAGGCTACACCTTC.

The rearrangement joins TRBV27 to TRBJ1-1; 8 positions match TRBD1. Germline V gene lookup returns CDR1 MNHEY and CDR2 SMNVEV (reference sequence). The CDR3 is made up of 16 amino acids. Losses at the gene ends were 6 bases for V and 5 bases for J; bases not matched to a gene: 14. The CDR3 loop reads CASSLQGGFEETEAFF. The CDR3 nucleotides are TGTGCCAGCAGCCTACAGGGGGGATTTGAAGAGACTGAAGCTTTCTTT.

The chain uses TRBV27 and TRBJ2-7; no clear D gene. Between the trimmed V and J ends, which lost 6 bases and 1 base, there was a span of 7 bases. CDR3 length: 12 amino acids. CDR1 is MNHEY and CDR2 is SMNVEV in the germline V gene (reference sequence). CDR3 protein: CASRSQSYEQYF. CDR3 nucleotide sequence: TGTGCCAGCAGGTCACAGTCCTACGAGCAGTACTTC.

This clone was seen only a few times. CDR3 residues: CASSEVLGTGSYEQYF. The CDR3 nucleotides read TGTGCCAGCAGTGAAGTACTCGGGACAGGCTCCTACGAGCAGTACTTC. The chain recombines TRBV6-1 with TRBJ2-7; 8 nucleotides agree with TRBD1. J lost 0 bases, V lost 1 base, and 5 bases had no gene match. CDR1 and CDR2 (germline): MNHNS, SASEGT. This CDR3 spans 16 amino acids.

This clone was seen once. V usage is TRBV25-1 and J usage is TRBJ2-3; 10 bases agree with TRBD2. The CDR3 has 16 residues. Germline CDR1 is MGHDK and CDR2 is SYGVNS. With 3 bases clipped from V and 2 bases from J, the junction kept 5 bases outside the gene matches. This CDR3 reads CASSEGTSVSTDTQYF. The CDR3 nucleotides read TGTGCCAGCAGTGAGGGGACTAGCGTATCCACAGATACGCAGTATTTT.

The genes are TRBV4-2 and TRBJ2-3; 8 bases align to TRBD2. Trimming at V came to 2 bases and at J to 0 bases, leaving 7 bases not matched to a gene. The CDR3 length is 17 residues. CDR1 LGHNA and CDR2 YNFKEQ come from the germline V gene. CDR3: CASSQLKAGASTDTQYF. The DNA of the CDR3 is TGTGCCAGCAGCCAACTCAAAGCGGGAGCTAGCACAGATACGCAGTATTTT.

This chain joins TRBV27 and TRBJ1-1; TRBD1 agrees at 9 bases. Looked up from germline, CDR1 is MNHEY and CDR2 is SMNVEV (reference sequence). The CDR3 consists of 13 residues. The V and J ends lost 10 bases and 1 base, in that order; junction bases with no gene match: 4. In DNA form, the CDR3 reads TGTGCCACCGGGACAGGGAAGAACACTGAAGCTTTCTTT. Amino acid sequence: CATGTGKNTEAFF.

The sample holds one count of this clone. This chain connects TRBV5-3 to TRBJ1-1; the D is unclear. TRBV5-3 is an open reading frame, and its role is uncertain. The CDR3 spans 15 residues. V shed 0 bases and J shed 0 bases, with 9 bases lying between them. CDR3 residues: CARSLGQTLNTEAFF. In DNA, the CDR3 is TGTGCCAGAAGCTTGGGACAAACCCTGAACACTGAAGCTTTCTTT.

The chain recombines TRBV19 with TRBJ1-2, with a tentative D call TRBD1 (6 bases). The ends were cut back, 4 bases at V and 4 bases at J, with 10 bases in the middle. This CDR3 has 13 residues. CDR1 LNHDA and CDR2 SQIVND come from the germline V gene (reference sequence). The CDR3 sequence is CASSTTGSYGYTF. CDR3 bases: TGTGCCAGTAGTACCACAGGGAGCTATGGCTACACCTTC.

The CDR3 protein is CASSLRDSPIDEQYF. The CDR3 coding sequence is TGTGCCAGCAGTTTACGGGACAGCCCTATCGACGAGCAGTACTTC. The chain employs TRBV27 and TRBJ2-7, with TRBD1 matching over 7 bases. Trimming at V came to 2 bases and at J to 5 bases, leaving 9 bases not matched to a gene. The CDR3 consists of 15 residues. The germline CDR1 and CDR2 sequences are MNHEY and SMNVEV (reference sequence).

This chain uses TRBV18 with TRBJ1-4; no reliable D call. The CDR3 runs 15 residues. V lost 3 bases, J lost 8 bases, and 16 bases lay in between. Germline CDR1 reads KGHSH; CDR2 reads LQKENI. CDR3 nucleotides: TGTGCCAGCTCACCTACCGAAACCCCGGGGGAAAAACTGTTTTTT. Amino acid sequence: CASSPTETPGEKLFF.

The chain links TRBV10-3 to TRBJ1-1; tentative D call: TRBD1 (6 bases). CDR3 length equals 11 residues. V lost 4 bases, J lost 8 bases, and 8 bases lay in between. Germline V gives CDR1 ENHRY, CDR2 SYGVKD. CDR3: CAISGQEEAFF. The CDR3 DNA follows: TGTGCCATCAGTGGACAGGAGGAAGCTTTCTTT.